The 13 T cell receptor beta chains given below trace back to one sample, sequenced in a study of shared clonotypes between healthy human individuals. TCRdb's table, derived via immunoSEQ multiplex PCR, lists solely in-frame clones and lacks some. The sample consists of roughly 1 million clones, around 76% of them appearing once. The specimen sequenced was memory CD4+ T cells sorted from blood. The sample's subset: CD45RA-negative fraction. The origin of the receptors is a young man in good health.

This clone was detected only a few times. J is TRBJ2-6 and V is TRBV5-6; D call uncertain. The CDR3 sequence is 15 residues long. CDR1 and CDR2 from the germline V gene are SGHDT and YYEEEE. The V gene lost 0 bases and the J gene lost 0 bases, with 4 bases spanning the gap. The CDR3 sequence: CASSLDISGANVLTF. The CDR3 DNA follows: TGTGCCAGCAGCTTGGACATCTCTGGGGCCAACGTCCTGACTTTC.

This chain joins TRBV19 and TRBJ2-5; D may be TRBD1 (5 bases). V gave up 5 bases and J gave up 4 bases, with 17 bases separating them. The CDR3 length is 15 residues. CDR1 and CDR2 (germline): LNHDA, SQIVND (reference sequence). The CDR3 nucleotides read TGTGCCAGTAGTTGGGCAGGGCCCCTCGGAGAGACCCAGTACTTC. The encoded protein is CASSWAGPLGETQYF. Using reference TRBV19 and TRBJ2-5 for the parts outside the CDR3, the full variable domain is DGGITQSPKYLFRKEGQNVTLSCEQNLNHDAMYWYRQDPGQGLRLIYYSQIVNDFQKGDIAEGYSVSREKKESFPLTVTSAQKNPTAFYLCASSWAGPLGETQYFGPGTRLLVL.

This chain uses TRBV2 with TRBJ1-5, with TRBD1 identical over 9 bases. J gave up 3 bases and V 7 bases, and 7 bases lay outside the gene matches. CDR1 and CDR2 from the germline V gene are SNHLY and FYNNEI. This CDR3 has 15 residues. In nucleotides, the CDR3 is TGTGCCAGCAAGGGACAGGGAGTCATCAATCAGCCCCAGCATTTT. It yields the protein CASKGQGVINQPQHF.

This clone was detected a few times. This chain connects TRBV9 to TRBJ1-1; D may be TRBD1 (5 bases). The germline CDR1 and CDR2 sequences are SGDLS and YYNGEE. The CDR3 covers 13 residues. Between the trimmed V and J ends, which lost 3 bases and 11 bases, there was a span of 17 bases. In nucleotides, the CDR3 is TGTGCCAGCAGCGCCAGAGAAGGAGGGGACGCTTTCTTT. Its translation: CASSAREGGDAFF.

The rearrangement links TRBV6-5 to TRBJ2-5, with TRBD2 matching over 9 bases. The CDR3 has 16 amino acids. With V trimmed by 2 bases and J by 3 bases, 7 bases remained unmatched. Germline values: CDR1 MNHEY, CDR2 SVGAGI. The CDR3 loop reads CASSYGSASGEETQYF. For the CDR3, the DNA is TGTGCCAGCAGTTACGGTTCGGCTAGCGGGGAAGAGACCCAGTACTTC.

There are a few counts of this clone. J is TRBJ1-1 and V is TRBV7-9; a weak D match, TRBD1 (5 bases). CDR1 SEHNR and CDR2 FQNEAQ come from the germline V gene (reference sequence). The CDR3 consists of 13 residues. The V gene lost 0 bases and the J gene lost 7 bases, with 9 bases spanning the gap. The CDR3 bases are TGTGCCAGCAGCTTAGCGTCAGGGAGTGAAGCTTTCTTT. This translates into CASSLASGSEAFF.

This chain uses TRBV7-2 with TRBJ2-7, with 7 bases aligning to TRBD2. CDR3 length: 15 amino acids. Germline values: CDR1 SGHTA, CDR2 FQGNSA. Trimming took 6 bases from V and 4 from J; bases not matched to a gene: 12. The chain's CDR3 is CASRQRDSHGYEQYF. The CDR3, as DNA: TGTGCCAGCAGACAGCGGGACTCCCACGGGTACGAGCAGTACTTC.

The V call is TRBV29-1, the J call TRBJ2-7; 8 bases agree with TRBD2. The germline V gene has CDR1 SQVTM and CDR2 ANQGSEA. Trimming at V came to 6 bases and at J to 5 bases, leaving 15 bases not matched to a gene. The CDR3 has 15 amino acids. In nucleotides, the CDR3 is TGCAGCGTCCGGGGAGACGGGGGGGCAGCAAACGAGCAGTACTTC. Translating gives CSVRGDGGAANEQYF.

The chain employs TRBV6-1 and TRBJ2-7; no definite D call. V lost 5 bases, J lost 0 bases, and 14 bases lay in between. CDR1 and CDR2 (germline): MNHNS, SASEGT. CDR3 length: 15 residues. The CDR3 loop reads CASSPMAPSSYEQYF. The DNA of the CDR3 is TGTGCCAGCAGTCCGATGGCGCCAAGCTCCTACGAGCAGTACTTC.

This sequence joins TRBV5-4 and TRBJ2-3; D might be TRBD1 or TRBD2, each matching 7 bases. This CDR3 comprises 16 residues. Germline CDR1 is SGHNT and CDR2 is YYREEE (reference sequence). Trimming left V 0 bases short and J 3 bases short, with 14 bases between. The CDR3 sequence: CASSLAGGTVTDTQYF. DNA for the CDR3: TGTGCCAGCAGCTTGGCCGGGGGGACAGTAACAGATACGCAGTATTTT.

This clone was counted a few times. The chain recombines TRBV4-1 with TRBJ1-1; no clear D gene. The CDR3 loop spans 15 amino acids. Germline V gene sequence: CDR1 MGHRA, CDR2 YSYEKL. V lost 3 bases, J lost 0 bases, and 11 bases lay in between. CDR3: CASSHPTQLNTEAFF. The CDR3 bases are TGCGCCAGCAGCCATCCGACACAACTGAACACTGAAGCTTTCTTT.

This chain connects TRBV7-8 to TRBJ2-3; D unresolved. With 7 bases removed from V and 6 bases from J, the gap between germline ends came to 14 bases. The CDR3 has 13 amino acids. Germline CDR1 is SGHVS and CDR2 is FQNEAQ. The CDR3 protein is CASNYQEMDTQYF. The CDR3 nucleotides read TGTGCCAGCAATTATCAAGAGATGGATACGCAGTATTTT.

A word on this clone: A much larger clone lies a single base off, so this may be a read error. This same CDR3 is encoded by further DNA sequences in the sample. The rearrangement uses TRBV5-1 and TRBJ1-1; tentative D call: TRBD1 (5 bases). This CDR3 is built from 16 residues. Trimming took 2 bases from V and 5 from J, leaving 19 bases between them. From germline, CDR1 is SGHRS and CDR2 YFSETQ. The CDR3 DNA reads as TGCGCCAGCAGCTTAAACCTCGGACAAGGAGGGACTGAAGCTTTCTTT. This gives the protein CASSLNLGQGGTEAFF.